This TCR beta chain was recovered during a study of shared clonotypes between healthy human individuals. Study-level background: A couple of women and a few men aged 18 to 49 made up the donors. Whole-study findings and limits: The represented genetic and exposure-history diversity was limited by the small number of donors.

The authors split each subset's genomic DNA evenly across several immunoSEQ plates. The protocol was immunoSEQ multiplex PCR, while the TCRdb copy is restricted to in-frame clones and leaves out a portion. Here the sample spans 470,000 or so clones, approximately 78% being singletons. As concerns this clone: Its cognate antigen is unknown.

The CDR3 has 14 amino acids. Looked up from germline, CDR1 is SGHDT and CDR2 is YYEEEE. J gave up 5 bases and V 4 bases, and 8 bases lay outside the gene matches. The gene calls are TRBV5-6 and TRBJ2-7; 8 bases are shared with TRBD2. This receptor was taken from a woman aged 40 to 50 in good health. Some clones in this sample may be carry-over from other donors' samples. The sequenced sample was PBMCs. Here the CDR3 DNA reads TGTGCCAGCAGCGCCGGGGGGGCCGAGAACGAGCAGTACTTC. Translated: CASSAGGAENEQYF.